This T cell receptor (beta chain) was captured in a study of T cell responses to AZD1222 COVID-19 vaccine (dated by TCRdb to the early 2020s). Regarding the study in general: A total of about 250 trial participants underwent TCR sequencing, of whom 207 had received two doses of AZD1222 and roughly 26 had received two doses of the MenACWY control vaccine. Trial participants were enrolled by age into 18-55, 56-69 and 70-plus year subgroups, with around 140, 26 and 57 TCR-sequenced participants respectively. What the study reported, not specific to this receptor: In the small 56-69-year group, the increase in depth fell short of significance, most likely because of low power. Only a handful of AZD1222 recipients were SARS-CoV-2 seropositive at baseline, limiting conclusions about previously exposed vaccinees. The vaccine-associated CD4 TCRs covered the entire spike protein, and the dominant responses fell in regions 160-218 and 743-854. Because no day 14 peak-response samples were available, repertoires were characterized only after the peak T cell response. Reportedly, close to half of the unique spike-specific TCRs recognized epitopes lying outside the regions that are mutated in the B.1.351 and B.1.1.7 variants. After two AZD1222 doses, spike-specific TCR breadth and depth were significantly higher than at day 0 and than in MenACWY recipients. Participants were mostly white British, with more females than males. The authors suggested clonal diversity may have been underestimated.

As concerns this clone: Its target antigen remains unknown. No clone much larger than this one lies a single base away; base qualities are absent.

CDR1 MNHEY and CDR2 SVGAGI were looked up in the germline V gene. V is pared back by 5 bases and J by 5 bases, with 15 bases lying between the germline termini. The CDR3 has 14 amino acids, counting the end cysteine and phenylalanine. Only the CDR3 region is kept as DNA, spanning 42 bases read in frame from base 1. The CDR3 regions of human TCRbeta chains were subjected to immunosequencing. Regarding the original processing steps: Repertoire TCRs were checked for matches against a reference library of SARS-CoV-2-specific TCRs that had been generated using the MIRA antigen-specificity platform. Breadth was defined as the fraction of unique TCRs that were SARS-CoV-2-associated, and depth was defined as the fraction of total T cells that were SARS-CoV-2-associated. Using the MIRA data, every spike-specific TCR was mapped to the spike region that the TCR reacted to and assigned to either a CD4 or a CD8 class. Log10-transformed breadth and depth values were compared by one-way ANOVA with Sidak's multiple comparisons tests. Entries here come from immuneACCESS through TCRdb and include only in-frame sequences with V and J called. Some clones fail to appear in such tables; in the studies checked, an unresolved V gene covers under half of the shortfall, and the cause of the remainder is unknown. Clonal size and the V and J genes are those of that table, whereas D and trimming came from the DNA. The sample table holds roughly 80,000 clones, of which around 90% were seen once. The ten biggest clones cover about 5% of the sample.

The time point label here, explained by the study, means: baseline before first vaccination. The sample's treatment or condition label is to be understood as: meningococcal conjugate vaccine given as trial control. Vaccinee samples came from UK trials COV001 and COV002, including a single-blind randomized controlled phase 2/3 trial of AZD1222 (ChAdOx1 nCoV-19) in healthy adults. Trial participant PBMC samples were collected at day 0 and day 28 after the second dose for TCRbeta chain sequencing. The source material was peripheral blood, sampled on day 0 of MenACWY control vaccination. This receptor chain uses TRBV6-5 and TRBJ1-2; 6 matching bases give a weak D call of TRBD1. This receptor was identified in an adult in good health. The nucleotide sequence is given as TGTGCCAGCAGTACGGGGGCGAGGCCGTATGGCTACACCTTC. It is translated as CASSTGARPYGYTF.